A single sample gave rise to the 32 T cell receptor beta chains below, sequenced in a study of CD8 T cells in Susac syndrome. The RNA, about 0.45 to 1 ug, was put through reverse transcription using random hexamers. Using its own MiXCR run on the immunoSEQ multiplex PCR reads, TCRdb lists one record per CDR3 protein. The sample includes tens of thousands of distinct CDR3 sequences, roughly nine tenths of them seen just once. The sequenced sample consisted of CD8+ T cells from PBMCs. The receptors come from a human donor with multiple sclerosis.

V gene TRBV5-1 combines with J gene TRBJ2-2, with TRBD2 identical over 7 bases. From germline, CDR1 is SGHRS and CDR2 YFSETQ. Trimming took 9 bases from V and 2 from J; bases not matched to a gene: 10. The CDR3 spans 15 residues. CDR3 sequence: CATQPSGVNTGELFF. DNA for the CDR3: TGCGCCACCCAGCCCAGCGGGGTTAACACCGGGGAGCTGTTTTTT.

The chain links TRBV20-1 to TRBJ2-1; 9 bases fit TRBD2. CDR1 DFQATT and CDR2 SNEGSKA come from the germline V gene (reference sequence). Trimming removed 0 bases from V and 8 bases from J; junction bases left unmatched: 8. The CDR3 sequence is 15 residues long. Here the CDR3 reads CSAREKLAGRHEQFF. As DNA, the CDR3 is TGCAGTGCTAGAGAGAAACTAGCGGGTAGGCATGAGCAGTTCTTC.

The V gene is TRBV19, the J gene TRBJ2-1; D is unclear. Germline V gives CDR1 LNHDA, CDR2 SQIVND (reference sequence). Trimming pared 5 bases from V and 6 bases from J, leaving 14 bases between. This CDR3 comprises 14 residues. DNA for the CDR3: TGTGCCAGTAGTCTGGCACCCAGGACCAATGAGCAGTTCTTC. Its translation: CASSLAPRTNEQFF.

The chain joins TRBV4-3 to TRBJ1-1, with D hard to call. Germline values: CDR1 LGHNA, CDR2 YSLEER. The CDR3 length is 15 residues. The V end was cut by 0 bases, the J end by 3 bases, with 11 bases between. The CDR3 DNA reads TGCGCCAGCAGCCAAGATGTAGGGTTGGACACTGAAGCTTTCTTT. Residues: CASSQDVGLDTEAFF.

The chain is built from TRBV6-2 or TRBV6-3 and TRBJ2-3, with 8 bases matching TRBD2. The CDR3 sequence is 14 residues long. Germline V gene data show CDR1 as MNHEY and CDR2 as SVGEGT. V lost 6 bases to trimming and J lost 5 bases; unmatched junction nucleotides: 7. The CDR3 DNA sequence: TGTGCCAGCAGCCGAGCGGGAGAGATAGATACGCAGTATTTT. Encoded protein: CASSRAGEIDTQYF.

The J gene is TRBJ2-3, the V gene TRBV7-2; D possibly corresponds to TRBD1 (6 bases). The germline gives CDR1 SGHTA, CDR2 FQGNSA. V was cut by 2 bases and J by 4 bases, with 19 bases left in between. The CDR3 sequence is 17 residues long. This CDR3 is CASSLSSRGWGPDTQYF. CDR3 bases: TGTGCCAGCAGCTTAAGTAGCAGGGGCTGGGGCCCAGATACGCAGTATTTT.

The V and J genes are TRBV2 and TRBJ1-2; D remains ambiguous. The CDR3 has 14 residues. Germline values: CDR1 SNHLY, CDR2 FYNNEI. V lost 0 bases to trimming and J lost 3 bases, with 8 bases between them. In nucleotides, the CDR3 is TGTGCCAGCAGTGAAGCAGGGAGCTACTATGGCTACACCTTC. This encodes CASSEAGSYYGYTF.

The chain combines TRBV21-1 with TRBJ1-2. TRBV21-1 counts as a pseudogene. The CDR3 contains 14 residues. The CDR3 protein is CASSKDSWDYGYTF. Here the CDR3 DNA reads TGTGCCAGCAGCAAAGACTCCTGGGACTATGGCTACACCTTC.

This chain joins TRBV24-1 and TRBJ2-7; maybe TRBD1 (5 bases). With 9 bases removed from V and 5 bases from J, the gap between germline ends came to 13 bases. This CDR3 region has 12 residues. The V gene's germline CDR1 is KGHDR and CDR2 SFDVKD. DNA for the CDR3: TGTGCCACCCGGGCAGGGAAACACGAGCAGTACTTC. This codes for CATRAGKHEQYF.

This clonotype has a single count. The genes are TRBV4-3 and TRBJ2-7; D might be TRBD2 (5 bases). The germline CDR1 and CDR2 sequences are LGHNA and YSLEER. This CDR3 spans 16 amino acids. Trimming took off 1 base at V and 0 bases at J, with 13 bases between the two ends. The CDR3 protein is CASSQGRQASSYEQYF. Here the CDR3 DNA reads TGCGCCAGCAGCCAAGGGAGGCAGGCGAGCTCCTACGAGCAGTACTTC.

This clonotype was observed once. The V call is TRBV19, the J call TRBJ1-1, with D possibly being TRBD1 (5 bases). V dropped 5 bases and J dropped 0 bases, with 10 bases sitting between them. Germline CDR1 is LNHDA and CDR2 is SQIVND (reference sequence). The CDR3 runs to 14 residues. The CDR3 region has the DNA TGTGCCAGTAGTCCGGACATAATGAACACTGAAGCTTTCTTT. It translates to CASSPDIMNTEAFF.

The V call is TRBV20-1, the J call TRBJ2-7, with D possibly matching TRBD2 (6 bases). Germline V gives CDR1 DFQATT, CDR2 SNEGSKA (reference sequence). With 2 bases removed from V and 2 bases from J, the gap between germline ends came to 10 bases. The CDR3 contains 13 residues. The CDR3 region has the DNA TGCAGTGCTAGATGGGACTTTACCTACGAGCAGTACTTC. Translated: CSARWDFTYEQYF.

V usage is TRBV2 and J usage is TRBJ2-5; the D gene is possibly TRBD2 (5 bases). With 8 bases removed from V and 4 bases from J, the gap between germline ends came to 17 bases. The CDR3 runs 14 residues. Looked up from germline, CDR1 is SNHLY and CDR2 is FYNNEI. CDR3 nucleotides: TGTGCCAGCGGGCGAGAGGAGGTCAGAGAGACCCAGTACTTC. It specifies CASGREEVRETQYF.

This chain uses TRBV2 with TRBJ2-1; a possible D gene is TRBD2 (5 bases). The CDR3 length is 14 residues. Germline CDR1 SNHLY, CDR2 FYNNEI. Trimming took off 10 bases at V and 3 bases at J, with 16 bases between the two ends. CDR3 in amino acids: CATGVLGFYNEQFF. The CDR3 DNA reads as TGTGCCACCGGGGTGCTAGGGTTCTACAATGAGCAGTTCTTC.

The CDR3 protein is CASSVGRALGDGYTF. CDR3 coding DNA: TGTGCCAGCAGCGTTGGCAGGGCCCTCGGGGACGGCTACACCTTC. This chain connects TRBV9 to TRBJ1-2; D is possibly TRBD1 (5 bases). The V end was cut by 2 bases, the J end by 8 bases, with 19 bases between. Germline CDR1 SGDLS, CDR2 YYNGEE. CDR3 size: 15 residues.

In its sample, this clonotype was seen a few times. V gene TRBV5-1 combines with J gene TRBJ1-1; 8 bases agree with TRBD1. The CDR3 extends over 13 amino acids. Looked up from germline, CDR1 is SGHRS and CDR2 is YFSETQ. V lost 2 bases and J lost 10; bases outside the gene matches: 7. The CDR3 DNA reads as TGCGCCAGCAGCTTTACAGGGGGGATCCGAGCTTTCTTT. Its translation: CASSFTGGIRAFF.

V usage is TRBV7-2 and J usage is TRBJ2-7; D is uncertain. Germline V CDR1 and CDR2: SGHTA, FQGNSA. V gave up 1 base and J gave up 2 bases, with 9 bases separating them. CDR3 length: 14 amino acids. The CDR3 loop reads CASSLGYSTYEQYF. The CDR3 DNA follows: TGTGCCAGCAGCTTAGGGTACAGTACCTACGAGCAGTACTTC.

The V gene is TRBV6-4, the J gene TRBJ2-6; tentatively, D is TRBD1 (6 bases). V was trimmed by 6 bases and J by 4 bases, leaving 25 bases between them. This CDR3 region has 19 residues. In germline, CDR1 is MRHNA, CDR2 SNTAGT. The CDR3 DNA follows: TGTGCCAGCAGGGACCCAGGGGCTCCCGGCGCATGGGGGGCCAACGTCCTGACTTTC. Amino acid sequence: CASRDPGAPGAWGANVLTF.

The chain joins TRBV5-1 to TRBJ2-3; no reliable D call. Germline-derived CDR1 and CDR2 are SGHRS and YFSETQ. The CDR3 loop spans 13 amino acids. V was pared by 0 bases and J by 6 bases, with 8 bases between. The CDR3 nucleotides read TGCGCCAGCAGCTTGGAGGGAAGCGATACGCAGTATTTT. It codes for CASSLEGSDTQYF.

The chain recombines TRBV6-6 with TRBJ1-5; tentative D call: TRBD1 (5 bases). The CDR3 covers 15 residues. The ends were cut back, 4 bases at V and 0 bases at J, with 10 bases in the middle. Germline-derived CDR1 and CDR2 are MNHNY and SVGAGI (reference sequence). CDR3 sequence: CASSFVDSSNQPQHF. In DNA, the CDR3 is TGTGCCAGCAGTTTCGTCGACAGTAGCAATCAGCCCCAGCATTTT.

The chain uses TRBV6-5 and TRBJ2-6; D is undetermined. V lost 4 bases, J lost 6 bases, and 10 bases lay in between. This CDR3 region has 14 residues. Germline CDR1 reads MNHEY; CDR2 reads SVGAGI. The CDR3 nucleotides read TGTGCCAGCAGTTTTCTTCCGAAGGCCAACGTCCTGACTTTC. Its protein product is CASSFLPKANVLTF.

V and J are TRBV28 and TRBJ2-7, with D maybe TRBD2 (6 bases). The CDR3 totals 14 residues. CDR1 MDHEN and CDR2 SYDVKM come from the germline V gene. The V end was cut by 1 base, the J end by 5 bases, with 12 bases between. In nucleotides, the CDR3 is TGTGCCAGCAGTTTATCCAAGGGGAGGCACGAGCAGTACTTC. Translation: CASSLSKGRHEQYF.

The V gene is TRBV30, the J gene TRBJ2-3; 7 bases fit TRBD2. Germline V gives CDR1 GTSNPN, CDR2 SVGIG (reference sequence). V was clipped by 7 bases and J by 2 bases; unmatched bases: 6. The CDR3 runs to 13 residues. This chain's CDR3 is CASTGGTTDTQYF. The DNA for the CDR3 is TGTGCCTCCACGGGAGGAACCACAGATACGCAGTATTTT.

This chain links TRBV29-1 with TRBJ1-3, with D uncertain. V was pared by 0 bases and J by 2 bases, with 11 bases between. Germline V gene sequence: CDR1 SQVTM, CDR2 ANQGSEA. The CDR3 totals 15 residues. Here the CDR3 DNA reads TGCAGCGTTGAAGATCTGCGGGCCCCTGGAAACACCATATATTTT. This encodes CSVEDLRAPGNTIYF. Looking up the rest from reference TRBV29-1 and TRBJ1-3 gives the full variable domain: SAVISQKPSRDICQRGTSLTIQCQVDSQVTMMFWYRQQPGQSLTLIATANQGSEATYESGFVIDKFPISRPNLTFSTLTVSNMSPEDSSIYLCSVEDLRAPGNTIYFGEGSWLTVV.

V usage is TRBV2 and J usage is TRBJ1-6; 7 bases fit TRBD1. Germline loops: CDR1 SNHLY, CDR2 FYNNEI. This CDR3 spans 15 amino acids. J gave up 6 bases and V 11 bases, and 13 bases lay outside the gene matches. The CDR3 here is CAGSREGAGNSPLHF. CDR3 DNA sequence: TGTGCCGGAAGCCGGGAGGGGGCAGGTAATTCACCCCTCCACTTT.

The rearrangement joins TRBV5-1 to TRBJ2-6; no reliable D call. V was trimmed by 7 bases and J by 3 bases, leaving 14 bases between them. The CDR3 loop spans 15 amino acids. Germline CDR1 SGHRS, CDR2 YFSETQ. The CDR3 DNA is TGCGCCAGCTGGAACCGGCATGATGGGGCCAACGTCCTGACTTTC. Amino acids: CASWNRHDGANVLTF.

The chain links TRBV28 to TRBJ2-4, with 9 bases that match TRBD2. The CDR3 has 18 amino acids. Germline V lookup: CDR1 MDHEN, CDR2 SYDVKM. The J segment lost 0 bases and the V segment lost 7 bases, leaving 13 bases of the junction unmatched. The CDR3 sequence: CASTSGGNRRLAKNIQYF. Here the CDR3 DNA reads TGTGCCAGCACCAGCGGGGGGAACAGGAGATTAGCCAAAAACATTCAGTACTTC.

The chain carries TRBV7-3 and TRBJ2-5; TRBD2 aligns across 9 bases. With V trimmed by 2 bases and J by 1 base, 8 bases remained unmatched. The germline V gene has CDR1 SGHTA and CDR2 FQGTGA. The CDR3 loop spans 17 amino acids. The CDR3 reads CASSLYGLAGRQETQYF. CDR3 DNA: TGTGCCAGCAGCTTATACGGGCTAGCGGGGCGCCAAGAGACCCAGTACTTC.

The chain has TRBV3-1 and TRBJ1-5; D unresolved. CDR3 length: 13 residues. Germline V gene lookup returns CDR1 LGHDT and CDR2 YNNKEL (reference sequence). Deletions cut 0 bases from V and 7 bases from J, with 7 bases between. The CDR3: CASSQESAQPQHF. The CDR3 DNA reads as TGTGCCAGCAGCCAAGAGTCGGCGCAGCCCCAGCATTTT.

The chain combines TRBV30 with TRBJ1-1; D is unclear. CDR3 size: 13 residues. Germline values: CDR1 GTSNPN, CDR2 SVGIG (reference sequence). V was trimmed by 1 base and J by 0 bases, leaving 6 bases between them. CDR3 loop: CAWSARMNTEAFF. The CDR3 DNA is TGTGCCTGGAGTGCCAGAATGAACACTGAAGCTTTCTTT.

J is TRBJ2-7 and V is TRBV29-1, with a possible D match to TRBD2 (6 bases). The ends were cut back, 4 bases at V and 0 bases at J, with 13 bases in the middle. This CDR3 has 14 residues. Per the germline V gene, CDR1 is SQVTM and CDR2 is ANQGSEA. CDR3 DNA sequence: TGCAGCGTTGGGGATCGGCGGGACTCCTACGAGCAGTACTTC. It codes for CSVGDRRDSYEQYF.

The V gene is TRBV14, the J gene TRBJ2-7, with no clear D. Germline V gives CDR1 SGHDN, CDR2 FVKESK. This CDR3 contains 15 residues. V lost 0 bases and J lost 0, with 9 bases in between. CDR3 residues: CASSQDPESSYEQYF. CDR3 nucleotides: TGTGCCAGCAGCCAAGATCCAGAGAGCTCCTACGAGCAGTACTTC.